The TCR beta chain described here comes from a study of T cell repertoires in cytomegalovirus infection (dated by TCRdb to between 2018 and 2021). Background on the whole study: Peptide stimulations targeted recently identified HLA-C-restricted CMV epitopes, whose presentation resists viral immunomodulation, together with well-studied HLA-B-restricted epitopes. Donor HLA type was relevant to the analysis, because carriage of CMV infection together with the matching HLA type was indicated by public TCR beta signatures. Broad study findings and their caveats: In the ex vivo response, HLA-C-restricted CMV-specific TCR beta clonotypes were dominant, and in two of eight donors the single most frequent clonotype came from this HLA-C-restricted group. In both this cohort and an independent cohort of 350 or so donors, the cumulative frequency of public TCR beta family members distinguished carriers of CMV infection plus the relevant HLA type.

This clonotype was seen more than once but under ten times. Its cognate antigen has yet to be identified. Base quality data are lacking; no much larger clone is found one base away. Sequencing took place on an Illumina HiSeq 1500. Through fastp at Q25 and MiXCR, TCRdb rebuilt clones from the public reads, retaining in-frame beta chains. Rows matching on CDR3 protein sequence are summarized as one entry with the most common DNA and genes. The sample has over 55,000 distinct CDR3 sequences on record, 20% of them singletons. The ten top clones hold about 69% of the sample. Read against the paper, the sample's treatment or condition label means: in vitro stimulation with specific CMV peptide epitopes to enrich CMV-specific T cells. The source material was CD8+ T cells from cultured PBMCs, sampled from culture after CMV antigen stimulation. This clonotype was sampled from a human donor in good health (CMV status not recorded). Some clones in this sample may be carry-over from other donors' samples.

The nucleotides read TGTGCCAGCACCTCAGCGGGGGGGATCAATGAGCAGTTCTTC. This codes for CASTSAGGINEQFF. The rearranged segments are TRBV11-2 and TRBJ2-1, with 10 middle bases fitting TRBD2. After removal of 7 bases from V and 6 bases from J, the junction retains 6 bases not matched to a gene. The CDR3 holds 14 amino acids from the cysteine to the phenylalanine. Only the CDR3 DNA is retained, 42 bases long and in frame from the first base. Sequences SGHAT (CDR1) and FQNNGV (CDR2) are obtained from the germline V gene.